A selection of T cell receptor beta chains follows, all from one sample in a study of shared clonotypes between healthy human individuals. The protocol was immunoSEQ multiplex PCR, while the TCRdb copy is restricted to in-frame clones and leaves out a portion. The sample consists of 800,000 to 1,200,000 clones, around 78% of them appearing once. The sample consisted of memory CD4+ T cells from PBMCs. The receptors stem from a man younger than 35 in good health. Some clones in this sample may be carry-over from other donors' samples. The CDR3 runs from the conserved cysteine through the conserved F or W. Each record gives: clone size, V gene, J gene, D gene, CDR3 protein, CDR3 DNA. A D gene is named only where the DNA matches it firmly. Rows may omit the clone size; those that give it use once, few, many or a size class.

many	TRBV6-1	TRBJ1-1	NA	CATTERMNTEAFF	TGTGCCACCACCGAACGCATGAACACTGAAGCTTTCTTT
NA	TRBV28	TRBJ2-7	NA	CASSLGIRGPLYEQYF	TGTGCCAGCAGTTTGGGTATCCGGGGGCCCCTCTACGAGCAGTACTTC
NA	TRBV4-1	TRBJ1-1	NA	CASSLFYREGTEAFF	TGCGCCAGCAGCCTCTTTTACAGGGAGGGGACTGAAGCTTTCTTT
NA	TRBV25-1	TRBJ1-2	NA	CASSGTVYGYTF	TGTGCCAGCAGTGGGACAGTCTATGGCTACACCTTC
many	TRBV19	TRBJ2-5	TRBD1	CASKSQGQKSPQYF	TGTGCCAGTAAGAGTCAGGGACAGAAGTCCCCCCAGTACTTC
NA	TRBV28	TRBJ2-4	NA	CATSRLTTSAAKNIQYF	TGTGCCACCAGTAGGCTAACAACCTCAGCGGCCAAAAACATTCAGTACTTC
few	TRBV15	TRBJ1-2	NA	CATSRVWEGPEGYTF	TGTGCCACCAGCAGAGTTTGGGAGGGGCCGGAAGGCTACACCTTC
once	TRBV19	TRBJ1-6	NA	CASSMSRNDSPLHF	TGTGCCAGTAGTATGTCCAGGAATGATTCACCCCTCCACTTT
NA	TRBV18	TRBJ2-1	TRBD1	CASSAGTGDNEQFF	TGTGCCAGCTCAGCGGGGACAGGGGATAATGAGCAGTTCTTC
NA	TRBV11-3	TRBJ2-1	NA	CASSLGLTSGNEQFF	TGTGCCAGCAGCTTAGGGTTGACCTCGGGCAATGAGCAGTTCTTC
NA	TRBV4-1	TRBJ2-3	NA	CASSQGWDTQYF	TGCGCCAGCAGCCAAGGTTGGGATACGCAGTATTTT
once	TRBV28	TRBJ1-5	TRBD1	CASEDRGNQPQHF	TGTGCCAGCGAAGACAGGGGCAATCAGCCCCAGCATTTT
NA	TRBV27	TRBJ2-3	NA	CASAIRGADTQYF	TGTGCCAGCGCCATCAGGGGAGCAGATACGCAGTATTTT
NA	TRBV7-2	TRBJ2-3	NA	CASSLLLSYTDTQYF	TGTGCCAGCAGCTTACTCCTTTCCTACACAGATACGCAGTATTTT
NA	TRBV7-3	TRBJ2-2	NA	CASSPNPLSTVDTGELFF	TGTGCCAGCAGCCCGAACCCCCTGTCGACAGTAGACACCGGGGAGCTGTTTTTT
NA	TRBV15	TRBJ2-3	NA	CATSRDSGGTDTQYF	TGTGCCACCAGCAGAGATTCAGGTGGCACAGATACGCAGTATTTT
NA	TRBV4-3	TRBJ2-3	TRBD2	CASSQDREAGADTQYF	TGCGCCAGCAGCCAAGATAGGGAGGCGGGAGCAGATACGCAGTATTTT
NA	TRBV9	TRBJ1-3	NA	CASSVDPLGQGNTIYF	TGTGCCAGCAGCGTAGACCCTCTCGGACAGGGAAACACCATATATTTT
NA	TRBV4-1	TRBJ2-7	NA	CASSGKLTLPYEQYF	TGCGCCAGCAGCGGGAAATTAACTCTACCCTACGAGCAGTACTTC
NA	TRBV5-1	TRBJ2-5	NA	CASSFLGGGVETQYF	TGCGCCAGCAGCTTTTTGGGGGGAGGAGTAGAGACCCAGTACTTC
NA	TRBV5-6	TRBJ1-2	NA	CASSLGVSGRGVYTF	TGTGCCAGCAGCTTGGGCGTGTCGGGGAGAGGCGTCTACACCTTC
NA	TRBV15	TRBJ2-1	TRBD2	CATSLRLAGGSEQFF	TGTGCCACCAGCCTAAGACTAGCGGGAGGAAGTGAGCAGTTCTTC
NA	TRBV5-1	TRBJ2-5	TRBD2	CASSSGGAGAGETQYF	TGCGCCAGCAGCTCCGGAGGAGCGGGAGCGGGGGAGACCCAGTACTTC
NA	TRBV13	TRBJ2-3	NA	CASSPTSPDTQYF	TGTGCCAGCAGCCCCACTAGCCCAGATACGCAGTATTTT
NA	TRBV19	TRBJ1-2	NA	CASSRPGGRYYGYTF	TGTGCCAGTAGCAGACCCGGGGGCCGGTACTATGGCTACACCTTC
NA	TRBV27	TRBJ2-1	NA	CASSLSLVFSYNEQFF	TGTGCCAGCAGTTTATCCCTCGTGTTCTCCTACAATGAGCAGTTCTTC
NA	TRBV2	TRBJ2-7	NA	CASSFQVGPDYEQYF	TGTGCCAGCAGTTTTCAGGTAGGACCTGACTACGAGCAGTACTTC
NA	TRBV7-3	TRBJ2-1	NA	CASSPGPGNNEQFF	TGTGCCAGCAGCCCCGGCCCCGGAAACAATGAGCAGTTCTTC
NA	TRBV28	TRBJ2-2	NA	CASSLRTGELFF	TGTGCCAGCAGTTTGAGAACCGGGGAGCTGTTTTTT
NA	TRBV6-4	TRBJ2-3	TRBD2	CASSLRTRATDTQYF	TGTGCCAGCAGCCTACGGACTAGGGCCACAGATACGCAGTATTTT
NA	TRBV7-2	TRBJ2-5	NA	CASSLRGDGGETQYF	TGTGCCAGCAGCTTAAGGGGAGATGGGGGAGAGACCCAGTACTTC
NA	TRBV5-1	TRBJ1-1	TRBD1	CASSFVGQGGTEAFF	TGCGCCAGCAGCTTTGTGGGACAGGGGGGAACTGAAGCTTTCTTT
few	TRBV5-5	TRBJ1-5	NA	CASSLAWVVSNQPQHF	TGTGCCAGCAGCTTGGCCTGGGTGGTTAGCAATCAGCCCCAGCATTTT
NA	TRBV7-6	TRBJ1-1	NA	CASSLQGLNTEAFF	TGTGCCAGCAGCTTACAGGGCCTGAACACTGAAGCTTTCTTT
NA	TRBV6-1	TRBJ2-5	NA	CASSAGVQETQYF	TGTGCCAGCAGTGCGGGAGTTCAAGAGACCCAGTACTTC